A single sample gave rise to the 28 T cell receptor beta chains below, sequenced in a study of Ad26.COV2.S vaccination and SARS-CoV-2 variants. Repertoires were generated with immunoSEQ multiplex PCR, while TCRdb's copy carries only in-frame clones and drops some. The data show roughly 350,000 clones, 75% to 90% seen once. As for treatment: 15 to 20 received Ad26.COV2.S at low or high dose, single or two shots; about five received placebo; per-sample allocation not given. Day 63 after the first vaccine or placebo injection was the time point for sampling. The source material was peripheral blood, sampled in a trial of Ad26.COV2.S vaccine versus placebo. These TCRs come from a person between 18 and 60 years old who received the Ad26.COV2.S COVID-19 vaccine or a placebo.

The V and J genes are TRBV4-3 and TRBJ2-7, with 7 bases fitting TRBD2. V lost 0 bases and J lost 0; bases outside the gene matches: 2. The CDR3 consists of 15 residues. Germline loops: CDR1 LGHNA, CDR2 YSLEER. CDR3 sequence: CASSQDRDYSYEQYF. CDR3 in DNA: TGCGCCAGCAGCCAAGACAGGGACTACTCCTACGAGCAGTACTTC.

This sequence joins TRBV5-1 and TRBJ1-4; TRBD1 agrees at 7 bases. Germline trimming cut 2 bases from V and 8 bases from J; bases unmatched to any gene: 6. CDR3 length: 14 residues. Germline CDR1 reads SGHRS; CDR2 reads YFSETQ. The CDR3 region has the DNA TGCGCCAGCAGCTTAGACAGGGTTGGAGAAAAACTGTTTTTT. Its protein product is CASSLDRVGEKLFF.

This clone was recorded once. The V gene is TRBV18, the J gene TRBJ2-2; 7 bases align to TRBD1. J gave up 1 base and V 6 bases, and 5 bases lay outside the gene matches. This CDR3 spans 15 amino acids. The germline CDR1 and CDR2 sequences are KGHSH and LQKENI. The chain's CDR3 is CASSAGTENTGELFF. CDR3 in DNA: TGTGCCAGCTCGGCCGGGACAGAGAACACCGGGGAGCTGTTTTTT.

This rearrangement joins TRBV28 to TRBJ2-1; 11 nucleotides align to TRBD2. Trimming took 6 bases from V and 2 from J; bases not matched to a gene: 9. Germline V gene data show CDR1 as MDHEN and CDR2 as SYDVKM. This CDR3 has 17 amino acids. The CDR3, as DNA: TGTGCCAGCAGCCGCGGGACTAGCGGAAGTACCTACAATGAGCAGTTCTTC. Its translation: CASSRGTSGSTYNEQFF. Based on the CDR3 plus reference TRBV28 and TRBJ2-1, the full variable domain is DVKVTQSSRYLVKRTGEKVFLECVQDMDHENMFWYRQDPGLGLRLIYFSYDVKMKEKGDIPEGYSVSREKKERFSLILESASTNQTSMYLCASSRGTSGSTYNEQFFGPGTRLTVL.

The rearrangement uses TRBV6-6 and TRBJ2-1; D is perhaps TRBD2 (6 bases). Between the trimmed V and J ends, which lost 8 bases and 0 bases, there was a span of 14 bases. The CDR3 has 15 residues. Per germline, CDR1 MNHNY and CDR2 SVGAGI (reference sequence). This CDR3 is CASRGGARSYNEQFF. CDR3 in DNA: TGTGCCAGCCGTGGCGGGGCACGCTCCTACAATGAGCAGTTCTTC.

With regard to this clone: The sample contains more than one DNA sequence encoding this CDR3. This chain links TRBV19 with TRBJ2-7; TRBD2 matches at 7 bases. The trim removed 3 bases at V and 5 bases at J, leaving 4 bases unmatched. The CDR3 totals 13 residues. The germline V gene encodes CDR1 LNHDA and CDR2 SQIVND (reference sequence). The CDR3, as DNA: TGTGCCAGTAGTATGGGCGGGAGCCACGAGCAGTACTTC. It encodes CASSMGGSHEQYF.

This sequence joins TRBV7-2 and TRBJ2-7, with D possibly matching TRBD2 (5 bases). The germline CDR1 and CDR2 sequences are SGHTA and FQGNSA. V was pared by 4 bases and J by 4 bases, with 11 bases between. This CDR3 contains 13 residues. The CDR3 DNA is TGTGCCAGCAGCTCGGCGCGGGTTTACGAGCAGTACTTC. This gives the protein CASSSARVYEQYF. Based on the CDR3 plus reference TRBV7-2 and TRBJ2-7, the full variable domain is GAGVSQSPSNKVTEKGKDVELRCDPISGHTALYWYRQSLGQGLEFLIYFQGNSAPDKSGLPSDRFSAERTGGSVSTLTIQRTQQEDSAVYLCASSSARVYEQYFGPGTRLTVT.

The chain recombines TRBV7-3 with TRBJ2-3, with 10 bases matching TRBD2. The CDR3 totals 16 residues. V shed 4 bases, J shed 0 bases, and the junction held 4 bases outside the gene matches. Germline V gene data show CDR1 as SGHTA and CDR2 as FQGTGA. Written as DNA, the CDR3 is TGTGCCAGCAGCTCCCGGACTAGCGGTAGCACAGATACGCAGTATTTT. This translates into CASSSRTSGSTDTQYF.

Points on this clone: Different DNA sequences within this sample yield the same CDR3. The rearrangement links TRBV18 to TRBJ1-5; D is undetermined. The CDR3 sequence is 13 residues long. Germline V CDR1 and CDR2: KGHSH, LQKENI. Trimming pared 6 bases from V and 1 base from J, leaving 7 bases between. CDR3 in amino acids: CASSPGSNQPQHF. In nucleotides, the CDR3 is TGTGCCAGCTCTCCGGGAAGCAATCAGCCCCAGCATTTT.

This clone is a singleton in its sample. The chain is built from TRBV4-1 and TRBJ2-1; tentatively, D is TRBD2 (5 bases). V lost 1 base to trimming and J lost 6 bases, with 19 bases between them. This CDR3 spans 17 amino acids. Germline assignment: CDR1 MGHRA and CDR2 YSYEKL. CDR3 sequence (DNA): TGCGCCAGCAGCCAAGTACGCGGGCGGAGAGGAGGCAATGAGCAGTTCTTC. It is translated as CASSQVRGRRGGNEQFF.

This chain links TRBV7-2 with TRBJ1-1; D gene unclear. There are 13 residues in the CDR3. Per the germline V gene, CDR1 is SGHTA and CDR2 is FQGNSA. The V end lost 6 bases, the J end lost 0 bases, and 8 bases lay between the germline ends. The CDR3 region is CASSSSMNTEAFF. For the CDR3, the DNA is TGTGCCAGCAGTTCTAGTATGAACACTGAAGCTTTCTTT.

The chain links TRBV7-6 to TRBJ2-7, with 10 nucleotides matching TRBD2. The junction had 5 bases not matched to a gene; V was cut back by 0 bases and J by 6 bases. Per germline, CDR1 SGHVS and CDR2 FNYEAQ. There are 15 residues in the CDR3. CDR3 protein: CASSLAASGRGEQYF. For the CDR3, the DNA is TGTGCCAGCAGCTTAGCGGCTAGCGGGAGAGGCGAGCAGTACTTC. Looking up the rest from reference TRBV7-6 and TRBJ2-7 gives the full variable domain: GAGVSQSPRYKVTKRGQDVALRCDPISGHVSLYWYRQALGQGPEFLTYFNYEAQQDKSGLPNDRFSAERPEGSISTLTIQRTEQRDSAMYRCASSLAASGRGEQYFGPGTRLTVT.

The rearrangement uses TRBV5-6 and TRBJ2-1, with TRBD2 matching 13 bases. V shed 2 bases and J 4 bases; nucleotides not matched to a gene: 9. This CDR3 region has 18 residues. The V gene's germline CDR1 is SGHDT and CDR2 YYEEEE. The CDR3 reads CASSLPTSGRAYYNEQFF. DNA of the CDR3: TGTGCCAGCAGCTTACCCACTAGCGGGAGGGCCTATTACAATGAGCAGTTCTTC.

The rearrangement joins TRBV29-1 to TRBJ2-3; either TRBD1 or TRBD2 may supply D (5 bases each). Trimming shortened V by 6 bases and J by 5 bases, and 9 bases separated the two germline ends. Germline V gene data show CDR1 as SQVTM and CDR2 as ANQGSEA. This CDR3 is built from 11 residues. The CDR3 protein is CSVPRGDTQYF. In nucleotides, the CDR3 is TGCAGCGTCCCGAGGGGAGATACGCAGTATTTT.

The chain couples TRBV5-4 to TRBJ1-2, with D maybe TRBD1 (6 bases). Trimming cost V 1 base and J 4 bases, with 14 bases left between them. There are 15 residues in the CDR3. The germline V gene has CDR1 SGHNT and CDR2 YYREEE (reference sequence). The CDR3 sequence: CASSLSGAPSYGYTF. The CDR3 DNA reads as TGTGCCAGCAGCTTGTCAGGGGCCCCCTCCTATGGCTACACCTTC.

This chain connects TRBV7-2 to TRBJ2-7, with 9 positions matching TRBD1. The trim removed 5 bases at V and 6 bases at J, leaving 8 bases unmatched. The CDR3 consists of 14 residues. CDR1 is SGHTA and CDR2 is FQGNSA in the germline V gene. CDR3 loop: CASSAGQGQGEQYF. The CDR3, as DNA: TGTGCCAGCAGCGCTGGACAGGGACAGGGCGAGCAGTACTTC.

The rearrangement uses TRBV7-6 and TRBJ2-2; 12 bases align to TRBD2. Germline V gives CDR1 SGHVS, CDR2 FNYEAQ. The V and J ends lost 4 bases and 8 bases, in that order; junction bases with no gene match: 11. The CDR3 runs 17 residues. DNA of the CDR3: TGTGCCAGCAGCTCCACGGGACTAGCGGGTGATGTAGGGGAGCTGTTTTTT. Protein product: CASSSTGLAGDVGELFF.

This chain connects TRBV11-2 to TRBJ1-2, with no clear D. The CDR3 is made up of 15 amino acids. CDR1 SGHAT and CDR2 FQNNGV come from the germline V gene. V lost 5 bases, J lost 3 bases, and 16 bases lay in between. The CDR3 DNA reads TGTGCCAGCAGCACTATGACCATGCTCGACTATGGCTACACCTTC. Translating it yields CASSTMTMLDYGYTF. Variable domain in full (rest from reference TRBV11-2 and TRBJ1-2): EAGVAQSPRYKIIEKRQSVAFWCNPISGHATLYWYQQILGQGPKLLIQFQNNGVVDDSQLPKDRFSAERLKGVDSTLKIQPAKLEDSAVYLCASSTMTMLDYGYTFGSGTRLTVV.

The chain couples TRBV27 to TRBJ2-7; 12 bases are shared with TRBD2. J lost 6 bases, V lost 4 bases, and 4 bases had no gene match. The length of the CDR3 is 14 residues. CDR1 and CDR2 from the germline V gene are MNHEY and SMNVEV (reference sequence). The CDR3 region is CASSSRTSGTEQYF. The CDR3 nucleotides are TGTGCCAGCAGTTCCCGGACTAGCGGGACCGAGCAGTACTTC.

This chain links TRBV7-9 with TRBJ1-2; D unresolved. V lost 5 bases to trimming and J lost 3 bases, with 10 bases between them. The germline CDR1 and CDR2 sequences are SEHNR and FQNEAQ (reference sequence). The CDR3 length is 13 residues. CDR3 nucleotide sequence: TGTGCCAGCAGCCCTTTAGAGGACTATGGCTACACCTTC. This codes for CASSPLEDYGYTF.

The chain couples TRBV2 to TRBJ2-1; 13 bases align to TRBD2. The V and J ends lost 6 bases and 8 bases, in that order; junction bases with no gene match: 7. There are 15 residues in the CDR3. Germline lookup yields CDR1 SNHLY and CDR2 FYNNEI. The CDR3: CASRPGTSGTDEQFF. CDR3 sequence (DNA): TGTGCCAGCAGGCCCGGGACTAGCGGGACTGATGAGCAGTTCTTC.

A single count supports this clone. V gene TRBV4-3 combines with J gene TRBJ1-4; 9 bases are a match to TRBD1. The CDR3 runs 22 residues. After removal of 4 bases from V and 8 bases from J, the junction contained 29 bases not matched to a gene. CDR1 and CDR2 (germline): LGHNA, YSLEER. This CDR3 reads CASSPTRTGAITGRGRSEKLFF. Written as DNA, the CDR3 is TGCGCCAGCAGCCCGACGCGGACAGGGGCAATCACAGGGCGGGGGAGAAGCGAAAAACTGTTTTTT.

The chain is built from TRBV28 and TRBJ2-1, with TRBD2 matching over 8 bases. Germline V gives CDR1 MDHEN, CDR2 SYDVKM. The junction had 10 bases not matched to a gene; V was cut back by 6 bases and J by 6 bases. There are 15 residues in the CDR3. This CDR3 is CASSLAGMSLNEQFF. The CDR3 DNA reads TGTGCCAGCAGCTTAGCGGGAATGAGCCTCAATGAGCAGTTCTTC.

About this clone itself: One end of the junction fails to match germline, which may point to a read error. The V gene is TRBV7-7, the J gene TRBJ2-5; 11 bases are a match to TRBD1. Germline CDR1 reads SSHAT; CDR2 reads FNYEAQ (reference sequence). The CDR3 covers 15 residues. The CDR3 sequence: CASSSGTGGGETQYF. CDR3 DNA sequence: TGTGCTAGCAGCTCCGGGACAGGGGGGGGAGAGACCCAGTACTTC.

This chain connects TRBV28 to TRBJ1-5; the D gene is possibly TRBD1 (5 bases). V was pared by 6 bases and J by 0 bases, with 18 bases between. The CDR3 is 17 amino acids. Germline V gene sequence: CDR1 MDHEN, CDR2 SYDVKM. CDR3 region: CASRKAAGVYSNQPQHF. The CDR3 coding sequence is TGTGCCAGCAGGAAGGCAGCGGGGGTGTATAGCAATCAGCCCCAGCATTTT. Filled out from reference TRBV28 and TRBJ1-5, the complete variable domain reads DVKVTQSSRYLVKRTGEKVFLECVQDMDHENMFWYRQDPGLGLRLIYFSYDVKMKEKGDIPEGYSVSREKKERFSLILESASTNQTSMYLCASRKAAGVYSNQPQHFGDGTRLSIL.

The CDR3 DNA is TGTGCCAGCAGCTCGCGCCCCTTGGATCTCATGAACACTGAAGCTTTCTTT. Amino acids: CASSSRPLDLMNTEAFF. This sequence joins TRBV13 and TRBJ1-1, with D hard to call. The germline gives CDR1 PRHDT, CDR2 FYEKMQ (reference sequence). The CDR3 has 17 residues. V was shortened by 4 bases and J by 0 bases, with 18 bases between the two germline ends.

The gene calls are TRBV18 and TRBJ2-1, with D tentatively TRBD1 (5 bases). Looked up from germline, CDR1 is KGHSH and CDR2 is LQKENI. The CDR3 has 14 residues. Trimming removed 6 bases at V and 6 bases at J, with 15 bases between. The CDR3 sequence: CASSPKGRGNEQFF. Written as DNA, the CDR3 is TGTGCCAGCTCCCCTAAGGGGCGCGGCAATGAGCAGTTCTTC.

This clone was seen a handful of times. J is TRBJ1-2 and V is TRBV2, with D unclear. This CDR3 has 16 residues. Trimming pared 1 base from V and 2 bases from J, leaving 14 bases between. The V gene's germline CDR1 is SNHLY and CDR2 FYNNEI. In DNA form, the CDR3 reads TGTGCCAGCAGTGAAGATGGCAGACCATCAAACTATGGCTACACCTTC. Translation gives CASSEDGRPSNYGYTF. Based on the CDR3 plus reference TRBV2 and TRBJ1-2, the full variable domain is EPEVTQTPSHQVTQMGQEVILRCVPISNHLYFYWYRQILGQKVEFLVSFYNNEISEKSEIFDDQFSVERPDGSNFTLKIRSTKLEDSAMYFCASSEDGRPSNYGYTFGSGTRLTVV.